One and the same sample provided the 10 T cell receptor beta chains below, sequenced in a study of OX40 agonist ivuxolimab in advanced cancers. The method was immunoSEQ multiplex PCR; TCRdb's version includes in-frame clones alone and lacks a portion of them. The sample lists over 100,000 clones; over 75% were seen once. Sequenced here: CD4+ or CD8+ T cells sorted from blood, sampled in a trial of the OX40 agonist ivuxolimab. The receptors here all came from an adult with an advanced solid tumor such as melanoma, head and neck, liver or kidney cancer.

This clone has more than one count but fewer than ten. CDR3 bases: TGTGCCAGCAGAGGACAGGGCGGGAATCAGCCCCAGCATTTT. Translating it yields CASRGQGGNQPQHF. The chain combines TRBV25-1 with TRBJ1-5, with 8 bases fitting TRBD1. V shed 6 bases and J 4 bases; nucleotides not matched to a gene: 5. The CDR3 consists of 14 residues. CDR1 is MGHDK, CDR2 SYGVNS, per germline.

This clone appeared a single time. The V gene is TRBV6-6, the J gene TRBJ1-4, with 8 bases that match TRBD1. The ends lost 7 bases at V and 6 bases at J; junction bases unmatched: 10. The CDR3 is 15 residues long. CDR1 is MNHNY, CDR2 SVGAGI, per germline (reference sequence). For the CDR3, the DNA is TGTGCCAGCAAAGGCCGGGACAGGATCGATGAAAAACTGTTTTTT. Encoded protein: CASKGRDRIDEKLFF.

The chain recombines TRBV18 with TRBJ2-4; 8 bases line up with TRBD2. V shed 6 bases, J shed 3 bases, and the junction held 7 bases outside the gene matches. Germline V gene lookup returns CDR1 KGHSH and CDR2 LQKENI. This CDR3 comprises 15 residues. CDR3 nucleotide sequence: TGTGCCAGCTCTGACACGGGGGGGTACAAAAACATTCAGTACTTC. Protein product: CASSDTGGYKNIQYF.

The gene calls are TRBV9 and TRBJ1-3; D ambiguous. The CDR3 has 16 amino acids. The V gene's germline CDR1 is SGDLS and CDR2 YYNGEE. Trimming stripped 0 bases from V and 2 bases from J, with 12 bases between. CDR3 residues: CASSVAGGYAGNTIYF. The CDR3 DNA reads as TGTGCCAGCAGCGTAGCGGGAGGGTACGCTGGAAACACCATATATTTT.

The genes are TRBV28 and TRBJ2-7, with D unclear. The CDR3 covers 14 residues. The V gene lost 5 bases and the J gene lost 7 bases, with 18 bases spanning the gap. CDR1 and CDR2 from the germline V gene are MDHEN and SYDVKM. CDR3 loop: CASSPPKEPREQYF. The CDR3 DNA reads as TGTGCCAGCAGTCCTCCCAAGGAGCCGAGGGAGCAGTACTTC.

The chain links TRBV7-2 to TRBJ2-1; 7 bases are a match to TRBD2. The junction had 7 bases not matched to a gene; V was cut back by 3 bases and J by 5 bases. Germline assignment: CDR1 SGHTA and CDR2 FQGNSA. The CDR3 length is 15 residues. CDR3 region: CASSLEAGFNNEQFF. The CDR3 DNA reads TGTGCCAGCAGCTTGGAAGCGGGGTTCAACAATGAGCAGTTCTTC.

The V and J genes are TRBV11-2 and TRBJ2-3; no clear D. The V and J ends lost 5 bases and 0 bases respectively, with 21 bases between them. Germline V gene data show CDR1 as SGHAT and CDR2 as FQNNGV. The CDR3 is 18 amino acids. The CDR3 region is CASSPRPLRGQSTDTQYF. CDR3 nucleotides: TGTGCCAGCAGCCCGCGCCCCCTTAGAGGTCAAAGCACAGATACGCAGTATTTT.

The V call is TRBV10-1, the J call TRBJ2-1, with unresolved D. The CDR3 consists of 15 residues. Trimming took off 4 bases at V and 0 bases at J, with 10 bases between the two ends. Germline V gives CDR1 WNHNN, CDR2 SYGVQD (reference sequence). CDR3 DNA: TGCGCCAGCAGTGTCCAGACGGGCTCCTACAATGAGCAGTTCTTC. Its protein product is CASSVQTGSYNEQFF.

The chain couples TRBV4-3 to TRBJ1-2; 9 nucleotides line up with TRBD1. The CDR3 extends over 15 amino acids. The ends lost 3 bases at V and 2 bases at J; junction bases unmatched: 4. The V gene's germline CDR1 is LGHNA and CDR2 YSLEER. CDR3 DNA sequence: TGCGCCAGCAGCCATTACACAGGGGGCAACTATGGCTACACCTTC. This translates into CASSHYTGGNYGYTF.

The chain joins TRBV5-6 to TRBJ1-1; no clear D. The CDR3 has 14 amino acids. Germline V CDR1 and CDR2: SGHDT, YYEEEE. Trimming pared 0 bases from V and 0 bases from J, leaving 6 bases between. The CDR3 loop reads CASSLGHLNTEAFF. The CDR3 DNA reads as TGTGCCAGCAGCTTGGGACATTTGAACACTGAAGCTTTCTTT.